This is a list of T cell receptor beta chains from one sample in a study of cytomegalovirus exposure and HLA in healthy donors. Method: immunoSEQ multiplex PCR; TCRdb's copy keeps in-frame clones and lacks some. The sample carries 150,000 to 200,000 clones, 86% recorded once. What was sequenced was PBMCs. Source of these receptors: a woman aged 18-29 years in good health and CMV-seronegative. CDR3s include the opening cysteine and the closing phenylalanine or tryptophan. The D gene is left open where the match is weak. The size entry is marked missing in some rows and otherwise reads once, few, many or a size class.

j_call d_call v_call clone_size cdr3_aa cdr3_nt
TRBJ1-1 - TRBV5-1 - CASAASGNTEAFF TGCGCCAGCGCTGCTTCGGGGAACACTGAAGCTTTCTTT
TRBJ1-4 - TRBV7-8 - CASSSGWQGNEKLFF TGTGCCAGCAGCTCTGGGTGGCAGGGTAATGAAAAACTGTTTTTT
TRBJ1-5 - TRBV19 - CASSNRTASNQPQHF TGTGCCAGTAGTAACAGGACAGCCAGCAATCAGCCCCAGCATTTT
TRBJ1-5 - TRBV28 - CASGLLTLGGSGSLSSRGNQPQHF TGTGCCAGCGGTCTACTCACCCTGGGGGGATCGGGCAGCTTATCATCCCGGGGCAATCAGCCCCAGCATTTT
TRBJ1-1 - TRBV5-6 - CASSLGGRGATEAFF TGTGCCAGCAGCTTGGGCGGCAGGGGAGCCACTGAAGCTTTCTTT
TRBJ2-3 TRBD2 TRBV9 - CASSGTSGSDTQYF TGTGCCAGCAGTGGGACTAGCGGGTCCGATACGCAGTATTTT
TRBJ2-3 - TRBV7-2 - CASTRGGHTDTQYF TGTGCCAGCACCCGCGGCGGACACACAGATACGCAGTATTTT
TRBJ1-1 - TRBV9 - CASSRQQSPMNTEAFF TGTGCCAGCAGCCGTCAACAGAGCCCTATGAACACTGAAGCTTTCTTT
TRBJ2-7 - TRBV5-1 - CASSLAAGDIDEQYF TGCGCCAGCAGCTTGGCCGCAGGGGACATTGACGAGCAGTACTTC
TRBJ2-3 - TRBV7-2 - CASSPLGVDTQYF TGTGCCAGCAGTCCCTTAGGAGTGGATACGCAGTATTTT
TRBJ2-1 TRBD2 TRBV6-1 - CASMGTSYNEQFF TGTGCCAGCATGGGGACTAGCTACAATGAGCAGTTCTTC
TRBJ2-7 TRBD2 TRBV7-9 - CASNGGRAYEQYF TGTGCCAGCAACGGCGGGAGGGCCTACGAGCAGTACTTC
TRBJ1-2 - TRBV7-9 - CASSLTQGNTNGYTF TGTGCCAGCAGCTTGACCCAGGGGAATACAAATGGCTACACCTTC
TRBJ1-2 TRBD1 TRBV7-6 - CASSLGQGSLGYTF TGTGCCAGCAGCTTAGGACAGGGCAGCCTCGGCTACACCTTC
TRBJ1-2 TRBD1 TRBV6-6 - CASSYAGTGIGDGYTF TGTGCCAGCAGTTACGCTGGGACAGGTATTGGGGATGGCTACACCTTC
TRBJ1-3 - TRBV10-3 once CAISESWQGNTIYF TGTGCCATCAGTGAGTCATGGCAGGGAAACACCATATATTTT
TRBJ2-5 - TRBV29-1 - CSVDEGDGQETQYF TGCAGCGTTGATGAAGGGGATGGTCAAGAGACCCAGTACTTC
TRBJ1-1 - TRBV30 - CAWSYAGNTEAFF TGTGCCTGGAGTTACGCAGGGAACACTGAAGCTTTCTTT
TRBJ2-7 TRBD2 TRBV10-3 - CAISSGTSGSSYEQYF TGTGCCATCAGCTCCGGGACTAGCGGTTCTTCCTACGAGCAGTACTTC
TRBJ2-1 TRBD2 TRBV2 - CASSRTRGLFF TGTGCCAGCAGTCGGACTAGAGGATTGTTCTTC
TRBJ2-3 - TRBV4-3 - CASSQGRRTTNTDTQYF TGCGCCAGCAGCCAGGGGCGGAGGACTACCAACACAGATACGCAGTATTTT
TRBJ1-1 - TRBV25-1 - CAIEGGGEGGAFF TGTGCCATTGAAGGAGGAGGGGAAGGAGGAGCTTTCTTT
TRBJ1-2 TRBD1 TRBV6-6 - CASSYSDRGSHGYTF TGTGCCAGCAGTTACTCGGACAGGGGAAGCCATGGCTACACCTTC
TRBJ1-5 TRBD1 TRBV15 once CATSSVGTGEQPQHF TGTGCCACCAGCAGTGTCGGGACAGGGGAACAGCCCCAGCATTTT
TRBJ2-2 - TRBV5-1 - CASSLGHANTGELFF TGCGCCAGCAGCTTGGGGCATGCGAACACCGGGGAGCTGTTTTTT
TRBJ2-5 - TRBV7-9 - CASSLEAAKETQYF TGTGCCAGCAGCTTAGAAGCGGCTAAAGAGACCCAGTACTTC
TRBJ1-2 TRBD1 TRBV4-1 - CASSQEGGQGRYGYTF TGCGCCAGCAGCCAAGAAGGAGGACAGGGTCGCTATGGCTACACCTTC
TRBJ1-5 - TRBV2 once CASRAGGGQPQHF TGTGCCAGCAGAGCAGGCGGAGGACAGCCCCAGCATTTT
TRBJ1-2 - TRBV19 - CASSVAAFYGYTF TGTGCCAGTAGCGTGGCGGCGTTCTATGGCTACACCTTC
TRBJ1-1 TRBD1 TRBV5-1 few CASSFPQGSATEAFF TGCGCCAGCAGCTTCCCACAGGGGAGCGCCACTGAAGCTTTCTTT
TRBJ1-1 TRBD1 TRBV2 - CASSAGQGMGTEAFF TGTGCCAGCAGCGCCGGACAGGGAATGGGCACTGAAGCTTTCTTT
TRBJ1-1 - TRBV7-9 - CASSWPSGGKNTEAFF TGTGCCAGCAGCTGGCCATCCGGCGGGAAGAACACTGAAGCTTTCTTT
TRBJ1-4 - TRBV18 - CASSPSKAGFLKNVDEKLFF TGTGCCAGCTCACCAAGTAAGGCAGGGTTCCTTAAGAATGTGGACGAAAAACTGTTTTTT
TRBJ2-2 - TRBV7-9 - CASSPLDRINTGELFF TGTGCCAGCAGCCCGCTGGACAGAATTAACACCGGGGAGCTGTTTTTT
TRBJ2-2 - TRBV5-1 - CASSLATQDTGELFF TGCGCCAGCAGCTTGGCCACACAGGACACCGGGGAGCTGTTTTTT
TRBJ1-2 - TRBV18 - CASSPPNTNGYTF TGTGCCAGCTCACCACCGAACACCAATGGCTACACCTTC
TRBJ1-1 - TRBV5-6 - CASSSTLGVVEDTEAFF TGTGCCAGCAGCTCCACCCTAGGGGTGGTAGAGGACACTGAAGCTTTCTTT
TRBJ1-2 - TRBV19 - CASSIELTLYGYTF TGTGCCAGTAGCATTGAACTAACCTTATATGGCTACACCTTC
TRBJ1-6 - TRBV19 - CASAPRGNSPLHF TGTGCCAGTGCCCCTCGGGGGAATTCACCCCTCCACTTT
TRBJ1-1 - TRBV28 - CASSLRSNTEAFF TGTGCCAGCAGTTTAAGGAGTAACACTGAAGCTTTCTTT
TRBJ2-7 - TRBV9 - CASSVEAGPSYEQYF TGTGCCAGCAGCGTAGAGGCGGGGCCAAGCTACGAGCAGTACTTC
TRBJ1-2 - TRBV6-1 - CASSQQGGYTF TGTGCCAGCAGTCAACAGGGTGGCTACACCTTC
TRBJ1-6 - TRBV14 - CASSQVRGNSPLHF TGTGCCAGCAGCCAAGTTCGGGGAAATTCACCCCTCCACTTT
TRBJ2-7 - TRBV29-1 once CSAGDALGEQYF TGCAGCGCAGGGGACGCCTTGGGGGAGCAGTACTTC
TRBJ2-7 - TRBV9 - CASSVGAAYEQYF TGTGCCAGCAGCGTAGGGGCAGCCTACGAGCAGTACTTC
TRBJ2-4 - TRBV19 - CASGGVLAKNIQYF TGTGCCAGTGGAGGAGTTCTAGCCAAAAACATTCAGTACTTC
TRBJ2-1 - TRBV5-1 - CASSYFRAPREFF TGCGCCAGCAGCTACTTCAGGGCCCCCAGGGAGTTCTTC